Listed below are T cell receptor beta chains from one sample, sequenced in a study of T cell repertoires in cytomegalovirus infection. TCRdb redid the calling of the reads with MiXCR, one entry per CDR3 protein. The table shows approximately 340,000 distinct CDR3 sequences, with under 35% occurring only once. Antigens of these TCRs are unknown. The sequencing used cultured PBMCs, collected from culture after CMV antigen stimulation. The receptors stem from a human donor in good health (CMV status not recorded). Some clones in this sample may be carry-over from other donors' samples. Each CDR3 is given with its conserved first and last residue. D genes are given only for firm matches. Size tells how often a clone was seen (once, few, many) or the class of an expanded clone, and some rows leave it out.

CDR3nt	CDR3aa	d_gene	len	v_gene	j_gene	abundance
TGTGCCAGTAGTGCGATGCCGGACAGGGAGACCTACGAGCAGTACTTC	CASSAMPDRETYEQYF	TRBD1	16	TRBV19	TRBJ2-7	-
TGTGCCAGCACCCACTCATTCAAATCGGGACAGACATCCTACAATGAGCAGTTCTTC	CASTHSFKSGQTSYNEQFF	TRBD1	19	TRBV7-3	TRBJ2-1	-
TGCAGTGCTAGAGCCAGGGAATCCTATGGCTACACCTTC	CSARARESYGYTF	-	13	TRBV20-1	TRBJ1-2	few
TGTGCCATCATTCACCCAGACAATGAGCAGTTCTTC	CAIIHPDNEQFF	-	12	TRBV10-3	TRBJ2-1	few
TGCAGCGTTCCCGGTAGCTCCTACGAGCAGTACTTC	CSVPGSSYEQYF	-	12	TRBV29-1	TRBJ2-7	-
TGTGCCAGCAGTCCAGCACTAGCGGGGGAACAAGAGACCCAGTACTTC	CASSPALAGEQETQYF	TRBD2	16	TRBV27	TRBJ2-5	-
TGTGCCAGCAGTCCGGACAGGGAGACAGATACGCAGTATTTT	CASSPDRETDTQYF	TRBD1	14	TRBV7-2	TRBJ2-3	many
TGTGCCAGCAGCTCCAGACTCGTAGATTCACCCCTCCACTTT	CASSSRLVDSPLHF	-	14	TRBV7-6	TRBJ1-6	-
TGCAGCGTTCTAAGGCTGGACACCGGGGAGCTGTTTTTT	CSVLRLDTGELFF	-	13	TRBV29-1	TRBJ2-2	many
TGTGCCCCCCCACGCAGGGCAGATACGCAGTATTTT	CAPPRRADTQYF	-	12	TRBV12-3/TRBV12-4	TRBJ2-3	-
TGTGCCAGCAGCTTACCGGGGGGGACTGAAGCTTTCTTT	CASSLPGGTEAFF	-	13	TRBV7-9	TRBJ1-1	many
TGTGCCACCAGTGACATACAAGGCGGGGAGACCCAGTACTTC	CATSDIQGGETQYF	-	14	TRBV24-1	TRBJ2-5	-
TGTGCCAGCAGTTACTCTTTCGGATCCCGCACAGATACGCAGTATTTT	CASSYSFGSRTDTQYF	-	16	TRBV6-2/TRBV6-3	TRBJ2-3	few
TGTGCCAGCAGCCTAACAGGGGGAAGGATCACTGAAGCTTTCTTT	CASSLTGGRITEAFF	TRBD1	15	TRBV11-2	TRBJ1-1	-
TGTGCCACCAGCAGGACCGGGACAGGCATAGAGAATGAGCAGTTCTTC	CATSRTGTGIENEQFF	TRBD1	16	TRBV15	TRBJ2-1	few
TGCGCCAGCAGCTTTCATAGAGGGACAGGGCGCGACACAGATACGCAGTATTTT	CASSFHRGTGRDTDTQYF	TRBD1	18	TRBV5-1	TRBJ2-3	-
TGCGCCAGCAGCCAGCCGCGACTAGTTTGGTCCTACAATGAGCAGTTCTTC	CASSQPRLVWSYNEQFF	-	17	TRBV4-1	TRBJ2-1	-
TGCAGTGCTAGGGGGCCAGGAGATACGCAGTATTTT	CSARGPGDTQYF	-	12	TRBV20-1	TRBJ2-3	few
TGTGCCAGCAGCTCCTCTATAGTAGACAGGAGGAACACTGAAGCTTTCTTT	CASSSSIVDRRNTEAFF	-	17	TRBV5-5	TRBJ1-1	-
TGTGCCAGCAGCTTAGGGAGCGGAGTCTATAATGAGCAGTTCTTC	CASSLGSGVYNEQFF	-	15	TRBV7-3	TRBJ2-1	many
TGTGCCAGCTGGGGCTTTATTAGCGGAGAACAAGAGACCCAGTACTTC	CASWGFISGEQETQYF	-	16	TRBV7-9	TRBJ2-5	few
TGTGCCAGCAGTTACAGACAAAGTCAGCCCCAGCATTTT	CASSYRQSQPQHF	-	13	TRBV6-8	TRBJ1-5	few
TGTGCCAGCAGCTTTCCCAACACCGGGGAGCTGTTTTTT	CASSFPNTGELFF	-	13	TRBV7-9	TRBJ2-2	-
TGCAGTGCTAGACGAACAGATACGCAGTATTTT	CSARRTDTQYF	-	11	TRBV20-1	TRBJ2-3	few
TGTGCCAGCAGCTTAGGGGACAGCTCACCCTCCTACGAGCAGTACTTC	CASSLGDSSPSYEQYF	TRBD1	16	TRBV7-9	TRBJ2-7	many
TGTGCCAGTAGCCCGGAGGGGACAGCAACCTTTCTCAAAAACATTCAGTACTTC	CASSPEGTATFLKNIQYF	-	18	TRBV19	TRBJ2-4	few
TGTGCCAGCAGCCTTACCTTACAGGGGGGCGAGCAGTACTTC	CASSLTLQGGEQYF	TRBD1	14	TRBV7-2	TRBJ2-7	many
TGTGCCAGCAGCTTATTGGGGGTCGGCTATGGCTACACCTTC	CASSLLGVGYGYTF	-	14	TRBV7-3	TRBJ1-2	-
TGTGCCAGCAGGAACAGGGGAACGGGCATGAACACTGAAGCTTTCTTT	CASRNRGTGMNTEAFF	TRBD1	16	TRBV6-5	TRBJ1-1	few
TGTGCCAGCAGCACCCTGGGACAACGGAACTATGGCTACACCTTC	CASSTLGQRNYGYTF	-	15	TRBV7-2	TRBJ1-2	few
TGTGCCAGCAGCTCTTCCGGGACAGGGTTTGGCTACACCTTC	CASSSSGTGFGYTF	TRBD1	14	TRBV9	TRBJ1-2	few
TGTGCCAGCAGCCCCCAGGGGTTGACGGCCAACGTCCTGACTTTC	CASSPQGLTANVLTF	-	15	TRBV11-1	TRBJ2-6	-
TGTGCCAGCAGCTCGGGACTAGCGTTGTTTGAGCAGTTCTTC	CASSSGLALFEQFF	TRBD2	14	TRBV7-2	TRBJ2-1	many
TGTGCCAGCAGCCCCCAGTGGGGCAACTCCTACGAGCAGTACTTC	CASSPQWGNSYEQYF	-	15	TRBV11-2	TRBJ2-7	many
TGTGCCATCAGTTCCCCTAGCGGGGGCGAGCAGTTCTTC	CAISSPSGGEQFF	TRBD2	13	TRBV10-3	TRBJ2-1	-
TGTGCCAGCCGAATTTTGGGACAGTCCCAAGAGACCCAGTACTTC	CASRILGQSQETQYF	TRBD1	15	TRBV7-2	TRBJ2-5	few
TGTGCCAGCAGTGGCTCACAGGTTTACACTGAAGCTTTCTTT	CASSGSQVYTEAFF	-	14	TRBV28	TRBJ1-1	-